The 25 T cell receptor beta chains below come from one sample, sequenced in a study of blood T cell repertoires in COVID-19. This table comes from immunoSEQ multiplex PCR, and its TCRdb copy is limited to in-frame clones, with some not included. Among about 73,000 clones listed, roughly nine tenths were seen once. Source material: peripheral blood. The receptors derive from a man of 80 years or more with acute or convalescent COVID-19.

The chain couples TRBV27 to TRBJ1-1, with D perhaps matching TRBD1 (6 bases). CDR3 length equals 16 residues. From germline, CDR1 is MNHEY and CDR2 SMNVEV (reference sequence). Trimming removed 4 bases at V and 2 bases at J, with 17 bases between. CDR3 in amino acids: CASSSNRVRRNTEAFF. The CDR3 nucleotides read TGTGCCAGCAGTTCAAACAGGGTAAGGCGAAACACTGAAGCTTTCTTT.

The CDR3: CASSLSSGEGYGYTF. The CDR3 nucleotides read TGTGCCAGCAGCTTATCGTCAGGGGAAGGCTATGGCTACACCTTC. The rearrangement joins TRBV7-9 to TRBJ1-2; D may be TRBD1 (6 bases). CDR1 is SEHNR, CDR2 FQNEAQ, per germline (reference sequence). Trimming removed 2 bases from V and 4 bases from J, with 14 bases in between. This CDR3 is built from 15 residues.

The rearrangement uses TRBV5-8 and TRBJ2-3, with unresolved D. In germline, CDR1 is SGHTS, CDR2 YDEGEE. V lost 0 bases, J lost 1 base, and 9 bases lay in between. The CDR3 sequence is 15 residues long. CDR3 nucleotide sequence: TGTGCCAGCAGCTTGGGGAGCGTCCGCACAGATACGCAGTATTTT. The encoded protein is CASSLGSVRTDTQYF.

CDR3 sequence reads: CASSKPELAGSTDTQYF. The CDR3 nucleotides are TGTGCCAGCAGCAAACCCGAGCTAGCGGGTAGCACAGATACGCAGTATTTT. The chain is built from TRBV7-9 and TRBJ2-3, with 8 positions matching TRBD2. V lost 5 bases and J lost 0; bases outside the gene matches: 10. This CDR3 spans 17 amino acids. Germline V gene data show CDR1 as SEHNR and CDR2 as FQNEAQ (reference sequence).

This clone was picked up a small number of times. The chain recombines TRBV30 with TRBJ1-5; TRBD1 matches at 9 bases. The CDR3 spans 13 residues. Germline CDR1 and CDR2: GTSNPN and SVGIG (reference sequence). J gave up 6 bases and V 3 bases, and 3 bases lay outside the gene matches. CDR3 nucleotide sequence: TGTGCCTGGAGGGGACAGGGAGGTCAGCCCCAGCATTTT. It yields the protein CAWRGQGGQPQHF.

The chain has TRBV29-1 and TRBJ1-1, with 7 bases aligning to TRBD1. The germline V gene encodes CDR1 SQVTM and CDR2 ANQGSEA. Trimming took 6 bases from V and 4 from J; bases not matched to a gene: 8. The CDR3 length is 13 residues. The CDR3: CSVRQGSSTEAFF. CDR3 in DNA: TGCAGCGTGAGACAGGGAAGTAGCACTGAAGCTTTCTTT.

The chain has TRBV5-1 and TRBJ2-1; tentatively, D is TRBD1 (6 bases). Germline-derived CDR1 and CDR2 are SGHRS and YFSETQ. V lost 4 bases, J lost 7 bases, and 9 bases lay in between. The CDR3 length is 12 residues. The CDR3 sequence is CASSPQGNEQFF. CDR3 in DNA: TGCGCCAGCAGCCCACAGGGTAATGAGCAGTTCTTC.

In its sample, this clone was seen once. The chain has TRBV27 and TRBJ2-3; 9 positions match TRBD2. The J segment lost 9 bases and the V segment lost 4 bases, leaving 14 bases of the junction unmatched. The CDR3 extends over 16 amino acids. The V gene's germline CDR1 is MNHEY and CDR2 SMNVEV (reference sequence). The CDR3 DNA reads as TGTGCCAGCAGTTCCCCTCTTGGCGGGGGGGCTAGAACGCAGTATTTT. Protein product: CASSSPLGGGARTQYF.

This clone has just one count. The V call is TRBV24-1, the J call TRBJ2-1, with no clear D. This CDR3 is built from 14 residues. The ends were cut back, 5 bases at V and 1 base at J, with 8 bases in the middle. Germline values: CDR1 KGHDR, CDR2 SFDVKD. The CDR3 loop reads CATSAGESYNEQFF. DNA for the CDR3: TGTGCCACCAGTGCTGGAGAATCCTACAATGAGCAGTTCTTC.

The chain has TRBV20-1 and TRBJ2-3; D is unresolved. Germline V gene data show CDR1 as DFQATT and CDR2 as SNEGSKA (reference sequence). The CDR3 extends over 14 amino acids. The V end lost 3 bases, the J end lost 0 bases, and 10 bases lay between the germline ends. The CDR3: CSASGVASTDTQYF. The CDR3 coding sequence is TGCAGTGCTAGTGGCGTCGCTAGCACAGATACGCAGTATTTT.

The chain joins TRBV18 to TRBJ1-1, with D possibly TRBD1 on 6 matching bases. V gave up 0 bases and J gave up 4 bases, with 12 bases separating them. Per the germline V gene, CDR1 is KGHSH and CDR2 is LQKENI. The CDR3 sequence is 15 residues long. The CDR3 here is CASSPPGGASTEAFF. Written as DNA, the CDR3 is TGTGCCAGCTCACCACCGGGGGGGGCCTCCACTGAAGCTTTCTTT.

The genes are TRBV10-1 and TRBJ2-1; D is uncertain. The V end was cut by 5 bases, the J end by 9 bases, with 14 bases between. Germline CDR1 and CDR2: WNHNN and SYGVQD (reference sequence). This CDR3 contains 13 residues. CDR3 sequence reads: CASSQAGTGEQFF. In nucleotides, the CDR3 is TGCGCCAGCAGTCAGGCTGGAACTGGTGAGCAGTTCTTC.

This chain joins TRBV5-8 and TRBJ2-3; D might be TRBD1 (6 bases). Germline CDR1 and CDR2: SGHTS and YDEGEE. CDR3 length: 15 residues. V gave up 4 bases and J gave up 0 bases, with 12 bases separating them. The CDR3, as DNA: TGTGCCAGCAGCCGCCAGGGGTTTAGCACAGATACGCAGTATTTT. It specifies CASSRQGFSTDTQYF.

This sequence joins TRBV9 and TRBJ2-2, with 15 bases matching TRBD2. CDR1 and CDR2 (germline): SGDLS, YYNGEE. The CDR3 is made up of 16 amino acids. With 3 bases clipped from V and 7 bases from J, the junction kept 4 bases outside the gene matches. The CDR3 protein is CASSATGLAGGGELFF. CDR3 sequence (DNA): TGTGCCAGCAGCGCAACGGGACTAGCGGGAGGCGGGGAGCTGTTTTTT. Looking up the rest from reference TRBV9 and TRBJ2-2 gives the full variable domain: DSGVTQTPKHLITATGQRVTLRCSPRSGDLSVYWYQQSLDQGLQFLIQYYNGEERAKGNILERFSAQQFPDLHSELNLSSLELGDSALYFCASSATGLAGGGELFFGEGSRLTVL.

The chain links TRBV2 to TRBJ2-1; 8 bases are a match to TRBD2. The ends lost 4 bases at V and 6 bases at J; junction bases unmatched: 5. The germline CDR1 and CDR2 sequences are SNHLY and FYNNEI. This CDR3 region has 14 residues. The CDR3 here is CASSVRTSTNEQFF. The CDR3 nucleotides are TGTGCCAGCAGTGTGCGGACTAGCACCAATGAGCAGTTCTTC. Full variable domain (outside the CDR3, taken from reference TRBV2 and TRBJ2-1): EPEVTQTPSHQVTQMGQEVILRCVPISNHLYFYWYRQILGQKVEFLVSFYNNEISEKSEIFDDQFSVERPDGSNFTLKIRSTKLEDSAMYFCASSVRTSTNEQFFGPGTRLTVL.

The chain uses TRBV28 and TRBJ2-1; tentative D call: TRBD2 (6 bases). V was cut by 2 bases and J by 0 bases, with 8 bases left in between. The germline gives CDR1 MDHEN, CDR2 SYDVKM. The CDR3 has 15 amino acids. CDR3 DNA sequence: TGTGCCAGCAGTTTAGGGGGGAGCTCCTACAATGAGCAGTTCTTC. It yields the protein CASSLGGSSYNEQFF. Filled out from reference TRBV28 and TRBJ2-1, the complete variable domain reads DVKVTQSSRYLVKRTGEKVFLECVQDMDHENMFWYRQDPGLGLRLIYFSYDVKMKEKGDIPEGYSVSREKKERFSLILESASTNQTSMYLCASSLGGSSYNEQFFGPGTRLTVL.

V gene TRBV5-1 combines with J gene TRBJ2-5; TRBD2 matches 11 bases. Germline CDR1 is SGHRS and CDR2 is YFSETQ. The CDR3 is 15 amino acids. The ends lost 3 bases at V and 5 bases at J; junction bases unmatched: 6. The CDR3 DNA reads TGCGCCAGCAGCTCCTTAGCGGGAGGGCCGGAGACCCAGTACTTC. This sequence encodes CASSSLAGGPETQYF.

The rearrangement links TRBV7-2 to TRBJ1-2; possible D gene TRBD1, 6 bases. The CDR3 spans 16 residues. V was clipped by 0 bases and J by 7 bases, with 18 bases between them. Germline assignment: CDR1 SGHTA and CDR2 FQGNSA. The CDR3 sequence: CASSLAGVAGEGGYTF. The CDR3 coding sequence is TGTGCCAGCAGCTTAGCTGGAGTGGCAGGGGAGGGTGGCTACACCTTC.

The chain combines TRBV25-1 with TRBJ2-1; 13 nucleotides match TRBD2. This CDR3 region has 14 residues. Trimming cost V 2 bases and J 8 bases; bases outside gene matches: 0. CDR1 and CDR2 from the germline V gene are MGHDK and SYGVNS. The chain's CDR3 is CASSEGLAGDEQFF. CDR3 coding DNA: TGTGCCAGCAGTGAAGGACTAGCGGGGGATGAGCAGTTCTTC.

The chain carries TRBV2 and TRBJ2-2; D perhaps matches TRBD2 (7 bases). The germline V gene has CDR1 SNHLY and CDR2 FYNNEI. The CDR3 extends over 15 amino acids. The V gene lost 6 bases and the J gene lost 4 bases, with 15 bases spanning the gap. Here the CDR3 reads CASRSRGASTGELFF. The CDR3 DNA reads TGTGCCAGCAGAAGTCGGGGGGCTAGCACCGGGGAGCTGTTTTTT.

V usage is TRBV2 and J usage is TRBJ1-4, with a possible D match to TRBD1 (5 bases). The CDR3 extends over 13 amino acids. Trimming stripped 3 bases from V and 8 bases from J, with 10 bases between. The germline gives CDR1 SNHLY, CDR2 FYNNEI. CDR3 in DNA: TGTGCCAGCAGTGATGGTGGGGGGGAAAAACTGTTTTTT. Translation: CASSDGGGEKLFF.

This clone has only a few counts. This chain links TRBV30 with TRBJ2-4; 9 bases map to TRBD2. Germline CDR1 GTSNPN, CDR2 SVGIG (reference sequence). The CDR3 consists of 19 residues. V lost 1 base and J lost 0; bases outside the gene matches: 13. Written as DNA, the CDR3 is TGTGCCTGGAGTGCTTCTAGCGGGGATTTTCTTTTAGCCAAAAACATTCAGTACTTC. It yields the protein CAWSASSGDFLLAKNIQYF.

For this clone: Additional DNA sequences in this sample encode the identical CDR3. The chain carries TRBV29-1 and TRBJ1-1; D is unclear. The germline V gene has CDR1 SQVTM and CDR2 ANQGSEA. V was trimmed by 6 bases and J by 4 bases, leaving 9 bases between them. This CDR3 has 11 amino acids. The CDR3 nucleotides read TGCAGCGTGGGGAGAGGCACTGAAGCTTTCTTT. Residues: CSVGRGTEAFF.

The chain carries TRBV7-3 and TRBJ2-1, with TRBD2 identical over 9 bases. V gave up 4 bases and J gave up 6 bases; unmatched junction bases: 7. The CDR3 covers 15 residues. Per the germline V gene, CDR1 is SGHTA and CDR2 is FQGTGA. CDR3 sequence reads: CASSSGGGGANEQFF. The CDR3 nucleotides read TGTGCCAGCAGCTCCGGAGGCGGGGGGGCCAATGAGCAGTTCTTC.

V gene TRBV2 combines with J gene TRBJ2-5; 7 nucleotides agree with TRBD2. The V segment lost 7 bases and the J segment 4 bases; nucleotides outside the gene matches: 9. Germline V CDR1 and CDR2: SNHLY, FYNNEI. This CDR3 has 14 amino acids. The CDR3 nucleotides read TGTGCCAGCACCGGACTGGGGGGGAGAGAGACCCAGTACTTC. The encoded protein is CASTGLGGRETQYF.